The source of this TCR beta chain is a study of glioma-infiltrating T cells after dendritic cell vaccination. On this clone itself: Its antigen remains unknown.

This table comes from immunoSEQ multiplex PCR, and its TCRdb copy is limited to in-frame clones, with some not included. The sample shows 95,000 or so clones, more than 70% of them seen only once. The germline CDR1 and CDR2 sequences are SQVTM and ANQGSEA. The CDR3 has 15 residues. Trimming removed 3 bases at V and 1 base at J, with 12 bases between. Study-wide findings and caveats: Patients with more pretreatment TILs had longer time to progression and survival.

The V call is TRBV29-1, the J call TRBJ2-2; TRBD2 is a possible D gene (6 bases). This TCR derives from a human donor with glioblastoma. The sample was blood, taken before dendritic cell vaccination. The CDR3 is CSVDKAGKNTGELFF. CDR3 nucleotide sequence: TGCAGCGTTGATAAGGCGGGGAAGAACACCGGGGAGCTGTTTTTT.